This T cell receptor beta chain was found in a study of T cell changes during pregnancy in multiple sclerosis. Measured with immunoSEQ multiplex PCR; TCRdb has only the in-frame clones, and not every one. The sample consists of some 64,000 clones, about 90% of them appearing once. The TCR originated in a female donor in good health, enrolled as a control in a pregnancy study. The source material was peripheral blood, sampled in the second trimester of pregnancy.

CDR3 DNA sequence: TGTGCCAGCAGTTTGGGGACTTACGAAAAACTGTTTTTT. Encoded protein: CASSLGTYEKLFF. The chain carries TRBV6-5 and TRBJ1-4, with D possibly matching TRBD1 (5 bases). CDR1 MNHEY and CDR2 SVGAGI come from the germline V gene. The CDR3 runs to 13 residues. V gave up 4 bases and J gave up 8 bases, with 11 bases separating them.